Listed here are 7 T cell receptor beta chains from one sample, sequenced in a study of blood T cell repertoires in COVID-19. Profiled with immunoSEQ multiplex PCR; TCRdb holds only in-frame clones, not every one. The sample holds about 380,000 clones; around 87% are singletons and the top ten take 1.3%. Sequenced: PBMCs or T cells enriched from blood (not recorded which). The receptors were sampled from a man aged 25 to 40 who had recovered from COVID-19.

This sequence joins TRBV30 and TRBJ2-3; 10 positions agree with TRBD1. From germline, CDR1 is GTSNPN and CDR2 SVGIG (reference sequence). The CDR3 covers 12 residues. The V and J ends lost 7 bases and 4 bases, in that order; junction bases with no gene match: 2. The CDR3 here is CALTGGSDTQYF. As DNA, the CDR3 is TGTGCCTTGACAGGGGGCTCAGATACGCAGTATTTT.

V gene TRBV5-4 combines with J gene TRBJ2-7; TRBD2 might be the D (5 bases). This CDR3 is built from 16 residues. The V and J ends lost 4 bases and 5 bases respectively, with 22 bases between them. Germline values: CDR1 SGHNT, CDR2 YYREEE (reference sequence). The CDR3, as DNA: TGTGCCAGCAGCGGAATACGACAAGGCAAGGAGGACGAGCAGTACTTC. Protein product: CASSGIRQGKEDEQYF.

The chain combines TRBV12-3 or TRBV12-4 with TRBJ1-2; D remains ambiguous. V lost 3 bases and J 3 bases, leaving 8 bases between the germline ends. There are 13 residues in the CDR3. In DNA, the CDR3 is TGTGCCAGCAGTTTTTCCCTCGACTATGGCTACACCTTC. It encodes CASSFSLDYGYTF.

The rearrangement uses TRBV7-9 and TRBJ2-7; no firm D call. Germline V CDR1 and CDR2: SEHNR, FQNEAQ (reference sequence). The CDR3 has 15 amino acids. V lost 3 bases to trimming and J lost 5 bases, with 17 bases between them. Here the CDR3 DNA reads TGTGCCAGCAGCTTGGGTGGGCTGAGTGGCGACGAGCAGTACTTC. It is translated as CASSLGGLSGDEQYF.

This rearrangement joins TRBV5-1 to TRBJ1-2, with 9 positions matching TRBD1. Germline V gene data show CDR1 as SGHRS and CDR2 as YFSETQ. After removal of 4 bases from V and 7 bases from J, the junction contained 11 bases not matched to a gene. This CDR3 is built from 15 residues. Here the CDR3 reads CASSARQGQGRGYTF. CDR3 bases: TGCGCCAGCAGCGCACGACAGGGACAGGGTCGTGGCTACACCTTC.

This sequence joins TRBV5-1 and TRBJ2-5; 7 bases match TRBD2. J lost 1 base, V lost 0 bases, and 6 bases had no gene match. The CDR3 length is 16 residues. CDR1 is SGHRS and CDR2 is YFSETQ in the germline V gene. In DNA form, the CDR3 reads TGCGCCAGCAGCTTGGCCGGACTAGTGTTCCAAGAGACCCAGTACTTC. Its translation is CASSLAGLVFQETQYF.

V is TRBV4-1 and J is TRBJ2-5; D might be TRBD2 (7 bases). Germline V gene sequence: CDR1 MGHRA, CDR2 YSYEKL. The CDR3 sequence is 15 residues long. V lost 4 bases to trimming and J lost 4 bases, with 16 bases between them. CDR3 nucleotide sequence: TGCGCCAGCAGCCGAACTTTCGGGGGGCCAGAGACCCAGTACTTC. It codes for CASSRTFGGPETQYF.